This T cell receptor (beta chain) is drawn from a study of blood T cells in healthy people across ages. V lost 1 base, J lost 7 bases, and 6 bases stayed unmatched. Looked up from germline, CDR1 is LGHNA and CDR2 is YSLEER. The CDR3 sequence is 14 residues long. The use of a sample-barcoded 5' primer and a J-beta primer mix characterized a second PCR of about 7 to 12 cycles. One entry per CDR3 protein, called by TCRdb with MiXCR from the 5' RACE reads. The repertoire has 1,300,000 or so distinct CDR3 sequences, almost 60% of them found once; the top ten carry 6.5% to 8%. The sample holds a few counts of this clonotype.

The origin of this receptor is a man between 18 and 35 years old in good health. The rearrangement links TRBV4-3 to TRBJ1-1, with TRBD1 identical over 7 bases. Material for sequencing was blood. This chain's CDR3 is CASSQGLQGNEAFF. In nucleotides, the CDR3 is TGCGCCAGCAGCCAAGGCTTACAGGGGAATGAAGCTTTCTTT.